This TCR beta chain stems from a study of OX40 agonist ivuxolimab in advanced cancers. About the research overall: Dosing consisted of intravenous ivuxolimab at 0.01 to 10 mg/kg every 2 weeks. Patients with hepatocellular carcinoma, melanoma, renal cell or head and neck cancer made up the dose-escalation patients.

The V and J ends lost 5 bases and 4 bases, in that order; junction bases with no gene match: 10. The CDR3 is 16 residues long. Germline V gene sequence: CDR1 MNHEY, CDR2 SMNVEV (reference sequence). Profiling relied on immunoSEQ multiplex PCR, and the TCRdb table lists in-frame clones only, not all of them. The repertoire holds about 20,000 clones, with about four fifths as singletons. The chain couples TRBV27 to TRBJ1-3; 8 bases match TRBD1. The origin of this receptor is an adult with an advanced solid tumor such as melanoma, head and neck, liver or kidney cancer. The material was CD4+ or CD8+ T cells sorted from blood, obtained in a trial of the OX40 agonist ivuxolimab. The CDR3 coding sequence is TGTGCCAGCAGTAGAATCCCACAGGGGGGCGGAAACACCATATATTTT. It yields the protein CASSRIPQGGGNTIYF.